This T cell receptor (beta chain) was obtained from a study of blood T cell repertoires in COVID-19. The repertoire was sequenced with immunoSEQ multiplex PCR; TCRdb's copy has only in-frame clones and lacks some. The sample has about 40,000 clones, roughly 87% seen once; the top ten hold 20%. Looked up from germline, CDR1 is MNHEY and CDR2 is SMNVEV (reference sequence). The CDR3 has 18 residues. The ends lost 3 bases at V and 1 base at J; junction bases unmatched: 14. Sequencing was carried out using peripheral blood. The chain has TRBV27 and TRBJ1-1; 7 bases line up with TRBD1. The TCR originated in a man between 60 and 75 years old with acute or convalescent COVID-19. This CDR3 is CASSFSLRMGQRNTEAFF. Written as DNA, the CDR3 is TGTGCCAGCAGTTTCTCTTTACGGATGGGACAGAGGAACACTGAAGCTTTCTTT.